The 27 T cell receptor beta chains listed next were all sequenced from one sample in a study of identical twins. From the 5' RACE reads, TCRdb called clonotypes with MiXCR, one entry per CDR3 protein. Among more than 1.5 million distinct CDR3 sequences, around a third were seen once, and the ten largest hold 0.27%. Sequenced sample: cord blood. The receptors shown here come from a newborn girl in good health.

This clonotype was counted a few times. The chain recombines TRBV7-2 with TRBJ1-2, with 7 positions matching TRBD1. Germline V gene data show CDR1 as SGHTA and CDR2 as FQGNSA. V lost 0 bases and J lost 4; bases outside the gene matches: 5. The CDR3 sequence is 15 residues long. CDR3 protein: CASSLARTGAYGYTF. CDR3 in DNA: TGTGCCAGCAGCTTAGCTCGGACAGGCGCCTATGGCTACACCTTC.

V gene TRBV11-2 combines with J gene TRBJ1-2; TRBD1 might be the D (6 bases). Trimming stripped 0 bases from V and 6 bases from J, with 17 bases between. Germline loops: CDR1 SGHAT, CDR2 FQNNGV. This CDR3 region has 16 residues. CDR3 in DNA: TGTGCCAGCAGCTTAGATCTTGGAGTAGGGGGAGATGGCTACACCTTC. It is translated as CASSLDLGVGGDGYTF. The whole variable domain, filled in from reference TRBV11-2 and TRBJ1-2, reads EAGVAQSPRYKIIEKRQSVAFWCNPISGHATLYWYQQILGQGPKLLIQFQNNGVVDDSQLPKDRFSAERLKGVDSTLKIQPAKLEDSAVYLCASSLDLGVGGDGYTFGSGTRLTVV.

This clonotype has a count of ten or more. The chain uses TRBV10-3 and TRBJ2-3, with 9 positions matching TRBD2. V lost 10 bases and J lost 10; bases outside the gene matches: 9. CDR3 length equals 12 residues. Germline-derived CDR1 and CDR2 are ENHRY and SYGVKD. In nucleotides, the CDR3 is TGTGCCACTGGGACTAGCAAAGAGGCGCAGTATTTT. It specifies CATGTSKEAQYF.

This clonotype was seen a handful of times. The chain is built from TRBV20-1 and TRBJ2-3; D is perhaps TRBD1 or TRBD2 (5 bases each). The V end lost 5 bases, the J end lost 3 bases, and 9 bases lay between the germline ends. CDR1 and CDR2 (germline): DFQATT, SNEGSKA (reference sequence). The CDR3 is 12 amino acids. The CDR3 region is CSAQEGTDTQYF. CDR3 DNA sequence: TGCAGTGCTCAAGAGGGGACAGATACGCAGTATTTT.

The chain recombines TRBV6-1 with TRBJ1-5; maybe TRBD1 (6 bases). The CDR3 loop spans 13 amino acids. Trimming took 6 bases from V and 5 from J, leaving 11 bases between them. Germline CDR1 MNHNS, CDR2 SASEGT. Written as DNA, the CDR3 is TGTGCCAGCAGACAGGGATTCTATCAGCCCCAGCATTTT. Amino acid sequence: CASRQGFYQPQHF.

V usage is TRBV6-5 and J usage is TRBJ2-1, with TRBD2 identical over 12 bases. Germline lookup yields CDR1 MNHEY and CDR2 SVGAGI. The V and J ends lost 6 bases and 8 bases, in that order; junction bases with no gene match: 8. This CDR3 region has 15 residues. The CDR3 spells CASRPLAGGVYEQFF. Written as DNA, the CDR3 is TGTGCCAGCAGACCGCTAGCGGGAGGGGTCTATGAGCAGTTCTTC.

The chain has TRBV12-3 or TRBV12-4 and TRBJ2-3; D is possibly TRBD2 (6 bases). This CDR3 region has 14 residues. Deletions cut 0 bases from V and 13 bases from J, with 17 bases between. The CDR3 DNA is TGTGCCAGCAGTTTAGCGGGGGGAGCAGATGCGGAGTATTTT. Encoded protein: CASSLAGGADAEYF.

V gene TRBV10-3 combines with J gene TRBJ1-4, with 9 positions matching TRBD1. V gave up 0 bases and J gave up 4 bases; unmatched junction bases: 3. This CDR3 region has 16 residues. Germline lookup yields CDR1 ENHRY and CDR2 SYGVKD. CDR3 DNA sequence: TGTGCCATCAGTGAGTCCCCGACAGGGGGTAATGAAAAACTGTTTTTT. Amino acid sequence: CAISESPTGGNEKLFF.

This CDR3 is CASSQDNLQTDTQYF. The CDR3 DNA sequence: TGTGCCAGCAGCCAAGATAACCTACAAACAGATACGCAGTATTTT. The chain has TRBV4-2 and TRBJ2-3; no firm D call. V lost 0 bases and J lost 3, with 10 bases in between. Germline assignment: CDR1 LGHNA and CDR2 YNFKEQ. This CDR3 region has 15 residues.

The chain recombines TRBV10-3 with TRBJ2-7; TRBD1 agrees at 7 bases. This CDR3 spans 15 amino acids. The germline CDR1 and CDR2 sequences are ENHRY and SYGVKD. V shed 5 bases, J shed 3 bases, and the junction held 10 bases outside the gene matches. CDR3 coding DNA: TGTGCCATCAGTAGTCGACAGGGCGGTGGCTACGAGCAGTACTTC. Translating it yields CAISSRQGGGYEQYF.

This clonotype was counted between two and nine times. This chain links TRBV6-5 with TRBJ2-7, with 15 bases lining up with TRBD2. From germline, CDR1 is MNHEY and CDR2 SVGAGI. This CDR3 has 15 residues. V lost 4 bases and J lost 5; bases outside the gene matches: 3. The CDR3, as DNA: TGTGCCAGCAGTTCGGGACTAGCGGGAGGTGACGAGCAGTACTTC. Amino acids: CASSSGLAGGDEQYF.

The rearrangement joins TRBV20-1 to TRBJ1-5, with 9 bases matching TRBD1. Germline lookup yields CDR1 DFQATT and CDR2 SNEGSKA (reference sequence). After removal of 0 bases from V and 2 bases from J, the junction contained 5 bases not matched to a gene. The CDR3 spans 16 residues. The CDR3: CSARDGTGRGNQPQHF. Written as DNA, the CDR3 is TGCAGTGCTAGAGATGGGACAGGGAGAGGCAATCAGCCCCAGCATTTT.

This clonotype was counted between two and nine times. This chain connects TRBV28 to TRBJ2-7; 7 bases are shared with TRBD1. The end of the DNA aligns better with TRBJ2-5, so the J call may be wrong. The CDR3 totals 15 residues. Germline lookup yields CDR1 MDHEN and CDR2 SYDVKM. The chain's CDR3 is CASSVRQGRTETQYF. CDR3 bases: TGTGCCAGCAGTGTAAGACAGGGTCGAACGGAGACCCAGTACTTC.

This chain joins TRBV6-2 or TRBV6-3 and TRBJ2-1; the match to TRBD1 covers 9 bases. The CDR3 contains 17 residues. V trimming: 2 bases; J trimming: 0 bases; junction bases outside the gene matches: 5. Germline V gene sequence: CDR1 MNHEY, CDR2 SVGEGT. The CDR3 here is CASSYRTGEPSYNEQFF. Here the CDR3 DNA reads TGTGCCAGCAGTTACCGGACAGGGGAGCCCTCCTACAATGAGCAGTTCTTC.

This clonotype was seen a few times. The junction shows a germline mismatch at one end, possibly a read error. The rearrangement joins TRBV3-1 to TRBJ2-1, with TRBD2 identical over 8 bases. Germline V gene lookup returns CDR1 LGHDT and CDR2 YNNKEL (reference sequence). This CDR3 comprises 15 residues. The CDR3 reads CASSRRSGSYHEQFF. DNA of the CDR3: TGTGCCAGCAGCCGCCGCAGCGGGAGCTACCATGAGCAGTTCTTC.

The rearrangement joins TRBV6-1 to TRBJ1-6, with a tentative D call TRBD1 (6 bases). CDR1 MNHNS and CDR2 SASEGT come from the germline V gene. The CDR3 loop spans 18 amino acids. The ends were cut back, 6 bases at V and 7 bases at J, with 25 bases in the middle. CDR3 residues: CASSPFKQGGLGNSPLHF. The CDR3 DNA reads as TGTGCCAGCAGCCCTTTTAAACAGGGAGGCTTGGGGAATTCACCCCTCCACTTT.

The CDR3 DNA is TGTGCCAGCAGTCCCCGGAGCGACGGGTTCAATGAGCAGTACTTC. Encoded protein: CASSPRSDGFNEQYF. V and J are TRBV12-3 or TRBV12-4 and TRBJ2-7; no clear D. The CDR3 consists of 15 residues. V dropped 5 bases and J dropped 7 bases, with 21 bases sitting between them.

This clonotype was seen only a few times. The CDR3 coding sequence is TGTGCCAGCACCCCAAGATGGGTCCTCTATGGCTACACCTTC. Its translation is CASTPRWVLYGYTF. J is TRBJ1-2 and V is TRBV6-6, with no clear D. V lost 7 bases, J lost 4 bases, and 16 bases lay in between. Per germline, CDR1 MNHNY and CDR2 SVGAGI (reference sequence). The CDR3 length is 14 residues.

The chain is built from TRBV5-8 and TRBJ2-3; 9 nucleotides agree with TRBD2. Trimming at V came to 4 bases and at J to 2 bases, leaving 5 bases not matched to a gene. Germline V CDR1 and CDR2: SGHTS, YDEGEE. The length of the CDR3 is 15 residues. Written as DNA, the CDR3 is TGTGCCAGCAGCCCCGGGACTAGCCTCACAGATACGCAGTATTTT. Translated: CASSPGTSLTDTQYF.

The chain has TRBV7-9 and TRBJ2-7; unclear D gene. V was trimmed by 2 bases and J by 4 bases, leaving 6 bases between them. The CDR3 is 12 residues long. Germline-derived CDR1 and CDR2 are SEHNR and FQNEAQ (reference sequence). The CDR3 bases are TGTGCCAGCAGCTTACAACAGTACGAGCAGTACTTC. Amino acids: CASSLQQYEQYF.

This clonotype has just one count. Its ends do not fully match the called genes, so a read error is possible. The chain carries TRBV5-1 and TRBJ1-6; D gene unclear. This CDR3 spans 16 amino acids. Germline CDR1 SGHRS, CDR2 YFSETQ. CDR3 residues: CASSFQPMSGNSPPHF. The DNA of the CDR3 is TGCGCCAGCAGCTTTCAGCCGATGTCGGGTAATTCACCCCCCCACTTT.

The rearrangement uses TRBV4-2 and TRBJ2-2; D unresolved. V was shortened by 2 bases and J by 1 base, with 5 bases between the two germline ends. This CDR3 is 14 amino acids long. From germline, CDR1 is LGHNA and CDR2 YNFKEQ. CDR3 coding DNA: TGTGCCAGCAGCCAAACACGGAACACCGGGGAGCTGTTTTTT. It codes for CASSQTRNTGELFF.

The V gene is TRBV20-1, the J gene TRBJ2-1; D is possibly TRBD2 (6 bases). CDR1 and CDR2 (germline): DFQATT, SNEGSKA (reference sequence). Trimming removed 3 bases at V and 6 bases at J, with 18 bases between. The CDR3 is 15 residues long. The CDR3 DNA reads TGCAGTGCTAGTGAGGGCGCGGCGGGACTCAATGAGCAGTTCTTC. Translation gives CSASEGAAGLNEQFF.

The chain couples TRBV29-1 to TRBJ2-6; D unclear. Germline lookup yields CDR1 SQVTM and CDR2 ANQGSEA. V shed 4 bases and J shed 3 bases, with 13 bases lying between them. The CDR3 consists of 15 residues. This CDR3 reads CSVGLKGVGANVLTF. For the CDR3, the DNA is TGCAGCGTTGGGTTGAAAGGCGTTGGGGCCAACGTCCTGACTTTC.

The V call is TRBV28, the J call TRBJ1-2; the D gene is possibly TRBD1 (5 bases). The V gene lost 1 base and the J gene lost 0 bases, with 18 bases spanning the gap. The CDR3 is made up of 18 amino acids. Looked up from germline, CDR1 is MDHEN and CDR2 is SYDVKM. CDR3 amino acids: CASSLLIPNRSTNYGYTF. The CDR3, as DNA: TGTGCCAGCAGTTTATTAATCCCCAACAGGTCCACTAACTATGGCTACACCTTC.

This clonotype was seen a few times. The V and J genes are TRBV7-9 and TRBJ2-6; a possible D gene is TRBD1 (6 bases). V was shortened by 2 bases and J by 0 bases, with 14 bases between the two germline ends. The CDR3 is 18 residues long. Per the germline V gene, CDR1 is SEHNR and CDR2 is FQNEAQ (reference sequence). The CDR3 DNA sequence: TGTGCCAGCAGCTTATTTTTGCACAGGGACTCTGGGGCCAACGTCCTGACTTTC. Its protein is CASSLFLHRDSGANVLTF.

The chain employs TRBV6-1 and TRBJ1-5; tentative D call: TRBD1 (5 bases). Trimming cost V 6 bases and J 5 bases, with 17 bases left between them. Germline CDR1 MNHNS, CDR2 SASEGT. CDR3 length: 15 amino acids. The chain's CDR3 is CASSQGVVGYQPQHF. In nucleotides, the CDR3 is TGTGCCAGCAGCCAAGGGGTTGTTGGGTATCAGCCCCAGCATTTT.